Presented here are 27 T cell receptor beta chains from one specimen sequenced in a study of T cells after yellow fever vaccination. TCRdb passed the 5' RACE reads through MiXCR, listing each CDR3 protein once. The table has about 120,000 distinct CDR3 sequences, 8% to 10% seen once. The source was CD8+ T cells sorted from PBMCs, collected on the day of the yellow fever booster vaccination. The receptors come from a man between 18 and 35 years old who received the YFV17D yellow fever vaccine.

The sample holds one count of this clonotype. The genes are TRBV28 and TRBJ1-2; TRBD1 might be the D (5 bases). The CDR3 spans 19 residues. Trimming stripped 6 bases from V and 2 bases from J, with 28 bases between. In germline, CDR1 is MDHEN, CDR2 SYDVKM. CDR3 residues: CASRHPTRDRGLYNYGYTF. CDR3 DNA sequence: TGTGCCAGCAGGCACCCCACTCGGGATAGGGGCCTCTACAACTATGGCTACACCTTC.

Only a few counts were recorded for this clonotype. J is TRBJ2-1 and V is TRBV19; D uncertain. The germline V gene has CDR1 LNHDA and CDR2 SQIVND (reference sequence). The CDR3 is 12 amino acids. The ends were cut back, 5 bases at V and 8 bases at J, with 10 bases in the middle. Written as DNA, the CDR3 is TGTGCCAGTAGTTGGAGCGCCGATGAGCAGTTCTTC. Amino acids: CASSWSADEQFF.

This clonotype came up a few times. The CDR3 nucleotides read TGTGCCAGCAGTGATGTAGCGGGGAGCACAGATACGCAGTATTTT. Its translation: CASSDVAGSTDTQYF. This chain connects TRBV6-4 to TRBJ2-3, with TRBD2 identical over 8 bases. CDR1 is MRHNA and CDR2 is SNTAGT in the germline V gene. After removal of 3 bases from V and 0 bases from J, the junction contained 2 bases not matched to a gene. The length of the CDR3 is 15 residues.

About this clonotype itself: The limits of the CDR3 on the DNA are not certain, so only TCRdb's listed CDR3 is given. This sequence joins TRBV7-8 and TRBJ2-1; TRBD1 is the table's D call, not checked against the DNA. Germline lookup yields CDR1 SGHVS and CDR2 FQNEAQ. The CDR3 length equals 16 residues, ends included. CDR3 residues: CASSLWAAGAYNELFF.

This clonotype occurred a few times. V is TRBV27 and J is TRBJ1-4; the D is unclear. Germline CDR1 and CDR2: MNHEY and SMNVEV (reference sequence). This CDR3 has 13 residues. Trimming pared 2 bases from V and 7 bases from J, leaving 8 bases between. The CDR3: CASSLLAAEKLFF. DNA of the CDR3: TGTGCCAGCAGTTTACTAGCTGCTGAAAAACTGTTTTTT.

At least ten counts were recorded for this clonotype. V is TRBV28 and J is TRBJ1-1; tentative D call: TRBD1 (6 bases). The CDR3 sequence is 13 residues long. Germline lookup yields CDR1 MDHEN and CDR2 SYDVKM. V lost 2 bases, J lost 3 bases, and 7 bases lay in between. Written as DNA, the CDR3 is TGTGCCAGCAGTTTAGCAGGGGACACTGAAGCTTTCTTT. Translation: CASSLAGDTEAFF.

The chain combines TRBV6-2 or TRBV6-3 with TRBJ2-7; D perhaps matches TRBD2 (6 bases). V dropped 4 bases and J dropped 4 bases, with 8 bases sitting between them. The CDR3 runs to 12 residues. Germline lookup yields CDR1 MNHEY and CDR2 SVGEGT. This CDR3 is CASSLGTYEQYV. The CDR3 DNA follows: TGTGCCAGCAGTTTGGGGACTTACGAGCAGTACGTC.

The J gene is TRBJ2-1, the V gene TRBV4-3, with D perhaps TRBD2 (6 bases). This CDR3 has 14 residues. Germline V gene sequence: CDR1 LGHNA, CDR2 YSLEER. V lost 1 base to trimming and J lost 5 bases, with 9 bases between them. The DNA of the CDR3 is TGCGCCAGCAGCCAAGGGGGGGACCACAATGAGCAGTTCTTC. Translation: CASSQGGDHNEQFF.

This rearrangement joins TRBV27 to TRBJ2-1; D perhaps matches TRBD1 (5 bases). Germline CDR1 reads MNHEY; CDR2 reads SMNVEV (reference sequence). The CDR3 runs 13 residues. V shed 0 bases and J shed 7 bases, with 7 bases lying between them. CDR3 DNA: TGTGCCAGCAGTTTATCTTCAGGGAATGAGCAGTTCTTC. Translating it yields CASSLSSGNEQFF.

This chain uses TRBV7-9 with TRBJ2-6; perhaps TRBD2 as D (5 bases). Trimming took off 3 bases at V and 4 bases at J, with 7 bases between the two ends. Germline V CDR1 and CDR2: SEHNR, FQNEAQ (reference sequence). The CDR3 contains 14 residues. The DNA of the CDR3 is TGTGCCAGCAGCTTCTCGGGGGGGGCCAACGTCCTGACTTTC. Translation: CASSFSGGANVLTF.

There are a few counts of this clonotype. The chain couples TRBV27 to TRBJ2-3, with a tentative D call TRBD1 (6 bases). The germline V gene has CDR1 MNHEY and CDR2 SMNVEV (reference sequence). Trimming stripped 4 bases from V and 0 bases from J, with 11 bases between. This CDR3 is 15 amino acids long. CDR3 loop: CASSWLQGSTDTQYF. The CDR3 DNA reads as TGTGCCAGCAGTTGGCTACAGGGAAGCACAGATACGCAGTATTTT.

This clonotype was detected ten times or more. The chain employs TRBV4-3 and TRBJ2-1, with D unclear. The CDR3 consists of 15 residues. Germline V gene lookup returns CDR1 LGHNA and CDR2 YSLEER. Trimming cost V 4 bases and J 4 bases, with 14 bases left between them. CDR3 protein: CASSRSPNSYNEQFF. The CDR3, as DNA: TGCGCCAGCAGCCGCAGTCCCAACTCTTACAATGAGCAGTTCTTC.

This clonotype was recorded at least ten times. The rearrangement joins TRBV27 to TRBJ1-1; D unclear. This CDR3 contains 17 residues. V lost 5 bases to trimming and J lost 4 bases, with 23 bases between them. The germline V gene has CDR1 MNHEY and CDR2 SMNVEV (reference sequence). CDR3 amino acids: CASSPRPIGVLSTEAFF. The CDR3, as DNA: TGTGCCAGCAGTCCGAGACCGATCGGGGTTTTGAGCACTGAAGCTTTCTTT.

In its sample, this clonotype was seen a few times. The chain uses TRBV12-3 or TRBV12-4 and TRBJ1-4; D possibly corresponds to TRBD1 (5 bases). The CDR3 is made up of 16 amino acids. V dropped 5 bases and J dropped 0 bases, with 13 bases sitting between them. The CDR3 DNA reads as TGTGCCAGCAGTGTATCAGGGAGTGCAACTAATGAAAAACTGTTTTTT. Amino acid sequence: CASSVSGSATNEKLFF.

V gene TRBV4-3 combines with J gene TRBJ2-5, with TRBD2 as a possible D gene (5 bases). The length of the CDR3 is 15 residues. Per the germline V gene, CDR1 is LGHNA and CDR2 is YSLEER. Trimming took off 2 bases at V and 5 bases at J, with 15 bases between the two ends. DNA of the CDR3: TGCGCCAGCAGCCAACGGACTCGTACATGGGAGACCCAGTACTTC. Amino acids: CASSQRTRTWETQYF.

This clonotype came up many times. V is TRBV29-1 and J is TRBJ2-7; D is unresolved. Germline values: CDR1 SQVTM, CDR2 ANQGSEA. V was pared by 0 bases and J by 3 bases, with 6 bases between. The CDR3 is 12 residues long. The CDR3 spells CSVEDGHYEQYV. The CDR3 DNA sequence: TGCAGCGTTGAAGACGGGCACTACGAGCAGTACGTC.

V usage is TRBV19 and J usage is TRBJ1-1; no reliable D call. The CDR3 is 14 residues long. CDR1 is LNHDA, CDR2 SQIVND, per germline (reference sequence). Trimming shortened V by 6 bases and J by 3 bases, and 14 bases separated the two germline ends. The DNA of the CDR3 is TGTGCCAGTAGCAGCACCGGTGAGGACACTGAAGCTTTCTTT. As protein: CASSSTGEDTEAFF.

The chain recombines TRBV20-1 with TRBJ2-7, with a weak D call TRBD1 (5 bases). Germline V gives CDR1 DFQATT, CDR2 SNEGSKA (reference sequence). This CDR3 has 15 residues. Deletions cut 0 bases from V and 3 bases from J, with 15 bases between. The CDR3 DNA is TGCAGTGCTAGAGATGGTAGGGGCACTTACTACGAGCAGTACTTC. This encodes CSARDGRGTYYEQYF.

This clonotype has more than one count but fewer than ten. The CDR3 nucleotides read TGTGCCAGCAGCTCGGAGCGCCTAGCCAAAAACATTCAGTACTTC. Amino acids: CASSSERLAKNIQYF. The rearrangement joins TRBV5-5 to TRBJ2-4; unclear D gene. The V and J ends lost 3 bases and 0 bases respectively, with 10 bases between them. Germline V gives CDR1 SGHKS, CDR2 YYEKEE (reference sequence). This CDR3 is built from 15 residues.

V and J are TRBV6-6 and TRBJ1-5, with D uncertain. The CDR3 sequence is 14 residues long. CDR1 is MNHNY and CDR2 is SVGAGI in the germline V gene (reference sequence). V shed 2 bases and J shed 4 bases, with 9 bases lying between them. The CDR3 loop reads CASSYGQNNQPQHF. DNA of the CDR3: TGTGCCAGCAGTTACGGGCAGAATAATCAGCCCCAGCATTTT.

This clonotype came up a few times. The chain uses TRBV11-3 and TRBJ2-1; D not resolved. V was shortened by 1 base and J by 9 bases, with 10 bases between the two germline ends. Germline V CDR1 and CDR2: SGHNT, YENEEA. This CDR3 has 13 residues. The CDR3 DNA is TGTGCCAGCAGCTTAGTACCGTCAAGTGAGCAGTTCTTC. It yields the protein CASSLVPSSEQFF.

CDR3 sequence (DNA): TGTGCCAGCGGGGCGGGGGTGTTTCTAGCCAAAAACATTCAGTACTTC. It is translated as CASGAGVFLAKNIQYF. The V and J genes are TRBV28 and TRBJ2-4; 7 bases match TRBD2. Germline values: CDR1 MDHEN, CDR2 SYDVKM. The V and J ends lost 8 bases and 0 bases, in that order; junction bases with no gene match: 10. The CDR3 has 16 residues.

At least ten counts were recorded for this clonotype. This chain links TRBV29-1 with TRBJ2-3; 9 positions match TRBD2. The CDR3 is made up of 15 amino acids. Germline trimming cut 0 bases from V and 5 bases from J; bases unmatched to any gene: 6. Germline CDR1 and CDR2: SQVTM and ANQGSEA. CDR3 loop: CSVEDRGGAGDTQYF. DNA for the CDR3: TGCAGCGTTGAAGATCGCGGGGGGGCCGGAGATACGCAGTATTTT.

This sequence joins TRBV29-1 and TRBJ1-2, with 8 bases aligning to TRBD1. V was clipped by 7 bases and J by 4 bases; unmatched bases: 11. This CDR3 spans 14 amino acids. CDR1 is SQVTM, CDR2 ANQGSEA, per germline. CDR3 sequence reads: CSALTGDNAYGYTF. CDR3 DNA sequence: TGCAGCGCCTTGACAGGGGATAATGCCTATGGCTACACCTTC.

The chain carries TRBV20-1 and TRBJ2-7, with D unclear. This CDR3 spans 13 amino acids. V was shortened by 2 bases and J by 1 base, with 9 bases between the two germline ends. CDR1 and CDR2 from the germline V gene are DFQATT and SNEGSKA (reference sequence). CDR3 sequence: CSARPTRSYEQYV. DNA for the CDR3: TGCAGTGCTAGACCAACCCGTTCCTACGAGCAGTACGTC.

The chain is built from TRBV28 and TRBJ2-3, with D possibly being TRBD2 (6 bases). CDR1 MDHEN and CDR2 SYDVKM come from the germline V gene. This CDR3 has 17 residues. Between the trimmed V and J ends, which lost 3 bases and 0 bases, there was a span of 16 bases. This CDR3 reads CASSFVGGRPSTDTQYF. The CDR3 DNA reads TGTGCCAGCAGTTTCGTCGGGGGACGGCCTAGCACAGATACGCAGTATTTT.

This clonotype has more than one count but fewer than ten. The genes are TRBV7-2 and TRBJ2-7; D is uncertain. Deletions cut 5 bases from V and 4 bases from J, with 12 bases between. Germline-derived CDR1 and CDR2 are SGHTA and FQGNSA. There are 13 residues in the CDR3. The CDR3 bases are TGTGCCAGCAGCCCCGCTTTGGGGTACGAGCAGTACTTC. Translated, it gives CASSPALGYEQYF.